Below, one T cell receptor beta chain is given with its context. These data are taken from a study of blood T cell repertoires in COVID-19. Study-wide context: Samples representing acute and convalescent COVID-19 were sourced from the United States, Italy and Spain. T cells, B-cell-depleted T cells, or PBMCs supplied cDNA or gDNA.

Per the authors' pipeline: Amplification of reference gene primers provided the estimated nucleated cell counts. The repertoire was sequenced with immunoSEQ multiplex PCR; TCRdb's copy has only in-frame clones and lacks some. The V and J calls and clone size come from that table; D and trimming were worked out from the DNA. The sample yields 200,000 to 300,000 clones, around 86% seen once. The germline gives CDR1 SQVTM, CDR2 ANQGSEA. Trimming at V came to 5 bases and at J to 0 bases, leaving 2 bases not matched to a gene. CDR3 length: 13 residues. The sequence was obtained from a woman aged 60-75 years with active or convalescent COVID-19. The sample was peripheral blood. This chain connects TRBV29-1 to TRBJ1-1; 8 bases align to TRBD1. The CDR3 sequence: CSVTDRVNTEAFF. CDR3 nucleotides: TGCAGCGTTACGGACAGGGTGAACACTGAAGCTTTCTTT.